This T cell receptor (beta chain) was sequenced for a study of T cell responses to AZD1222 COVID-19 vaccine. Trimming pared 8 bases from V and 7 bases from J, leaving 15 bases between. Germline CDR1 and CDR2: SNHLY and FYNNEI. This CDR3 is built from 13 residues. A single count supports this clone. TCRdb's copy holds only in-frame clones and misses some; the assay was immunoSEQ multiplex PCR. The sample lists roughly 170,000 clones; 90% to 95% were seen once. The rearrangement joins TRBV2 to TRBJ2-4; either TRBD1 or TRBD2 may fit D (5 bases each). The source was peripheral blood, collected 28 days after the second AZD1222 dose. This TCR derives from an adult who received the AZD1222 COVID-19 vaccine. The CDR3 protein is CASFKIEGNIQYF. The CDR3 DNA reads as TGTGCCAGCTTTAAGATCGAGGGGAACATTCAGTACTTC.